This TCR beta chain came from a study of blood T cell repertoires in COVID-19. The CDR3 loop spans 15 amino acids. Germline values: CDR1 MDHEN, CDR2 SYDVKM. Trimming removed 8 bases from V and 2 bases from J; junction bases left unmatched: 9. In the source study's methods: Nucleated cell counts were estimated from reference gene primer amplification. This table comes from immunoSEQ multiplex PCR, and its TCRdb copy is limited to in-frame clones, with some not included. V, J and clone size reflect that table, while D and trimming were determined from the DNA. This table holds over 200,000 clones, around 90% found once.

This sequence joins TRBV28 and TRBJ2-7; 10 nucleotides match TRBD1. The sequence came from a man younger than 45 with COVID-19, enrolled during active disease. What was sequenced was peripheral blood. CDR3 DNA sequence: TGTGCCAGCGGAACCGGGACAGGGGATCCCTACGAGCAGTACTTC. This gives the protein CASGTGTGDPYEQYF.